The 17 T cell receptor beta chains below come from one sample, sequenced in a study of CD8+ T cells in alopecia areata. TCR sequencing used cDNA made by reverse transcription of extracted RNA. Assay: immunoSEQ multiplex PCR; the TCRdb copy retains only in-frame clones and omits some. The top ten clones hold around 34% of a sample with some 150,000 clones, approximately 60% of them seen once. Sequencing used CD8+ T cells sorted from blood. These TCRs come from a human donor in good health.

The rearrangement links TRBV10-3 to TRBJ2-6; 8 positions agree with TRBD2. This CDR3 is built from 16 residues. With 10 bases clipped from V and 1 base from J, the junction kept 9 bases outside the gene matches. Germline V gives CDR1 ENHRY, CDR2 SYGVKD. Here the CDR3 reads CATRFSGMSGANVLTF. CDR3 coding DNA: TGTGCCACCCGGTTTAGCGGGATGTCTGGGGCCAACGTCCTGACTTTC.

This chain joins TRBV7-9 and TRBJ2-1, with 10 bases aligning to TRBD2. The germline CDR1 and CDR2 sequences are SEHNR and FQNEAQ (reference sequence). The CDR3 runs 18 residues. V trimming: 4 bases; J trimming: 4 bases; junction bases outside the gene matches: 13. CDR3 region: CASSSLGQREGPYNEQFF. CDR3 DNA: TGTGCCAGCAGCTCCTTAGGACAGCGGGAGGGCCCATACAATGAGCAGTTCTTC.

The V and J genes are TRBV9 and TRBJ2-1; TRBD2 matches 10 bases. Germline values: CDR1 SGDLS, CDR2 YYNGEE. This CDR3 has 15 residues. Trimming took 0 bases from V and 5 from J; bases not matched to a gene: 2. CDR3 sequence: CASSVEGTSDNEQFF. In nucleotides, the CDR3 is TGTGCCAGCAGCGTAGAAGGGACTAGCGACAATGAGCAGTTCTTC.

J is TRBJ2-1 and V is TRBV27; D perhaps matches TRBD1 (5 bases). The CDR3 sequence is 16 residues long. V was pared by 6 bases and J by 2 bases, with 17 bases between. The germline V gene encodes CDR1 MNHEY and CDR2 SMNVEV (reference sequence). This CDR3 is CASRVEISGTYNEQFF. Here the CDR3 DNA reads TGTGCCAGCAGGGTCGAAATTTCAGGGACCTACAATGAGCAGTTCTTC.

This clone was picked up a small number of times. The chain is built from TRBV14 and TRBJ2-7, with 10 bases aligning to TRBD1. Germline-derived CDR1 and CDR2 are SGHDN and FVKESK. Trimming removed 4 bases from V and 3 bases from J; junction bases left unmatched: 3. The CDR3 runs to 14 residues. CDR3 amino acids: CASSPGQGNYEQYF. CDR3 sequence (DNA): TGTGCCAGCAGCCCGGGACAGGGGAACTACGAGCAGTACTTC.

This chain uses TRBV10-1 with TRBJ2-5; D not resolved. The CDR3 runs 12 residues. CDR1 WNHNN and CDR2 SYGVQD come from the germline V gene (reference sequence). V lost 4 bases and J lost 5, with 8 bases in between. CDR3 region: CASSVLGETQYF. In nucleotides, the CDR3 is TGCGCCAGCAGTGTCCTCGGCGAGACCCAGTACTTC.

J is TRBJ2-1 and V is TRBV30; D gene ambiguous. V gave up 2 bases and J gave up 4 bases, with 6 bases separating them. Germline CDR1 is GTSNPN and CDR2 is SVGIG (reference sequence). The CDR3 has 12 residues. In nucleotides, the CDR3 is TGTGCCTGGAGTACCGCTTACAATGAGCAGTTCTTC. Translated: CAWSTAYNEQFF.

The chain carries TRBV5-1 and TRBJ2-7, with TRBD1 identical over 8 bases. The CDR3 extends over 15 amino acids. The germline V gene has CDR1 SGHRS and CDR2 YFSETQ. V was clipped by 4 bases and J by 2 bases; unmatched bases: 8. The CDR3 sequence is CASSLGQGPTYEQYF. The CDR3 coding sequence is TGCGCCAGCAGCCTTGGACAGGGACCGACCTACGAGCAGTACTTC.

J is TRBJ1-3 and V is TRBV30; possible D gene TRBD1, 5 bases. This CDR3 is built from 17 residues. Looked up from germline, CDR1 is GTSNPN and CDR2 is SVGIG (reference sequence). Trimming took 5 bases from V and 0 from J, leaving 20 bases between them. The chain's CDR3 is CAWALGDASLSGNTIYF. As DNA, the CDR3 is TGTGCCTGGGCCCTGGGGGACGCGAGCCTCTCTGGAAACACCATATATTTT. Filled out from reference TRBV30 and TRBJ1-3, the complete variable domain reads SQTIHQWPATLVQPVGSPLSLECTVEGTSNPNLYWYRQAAGRGLQLLFYSVGIGQISSEVPQNLSASRPQDRQFILSSKKLLLSDSGFYLCAWALGDASLSGNTIYFGEGSWLTVV.

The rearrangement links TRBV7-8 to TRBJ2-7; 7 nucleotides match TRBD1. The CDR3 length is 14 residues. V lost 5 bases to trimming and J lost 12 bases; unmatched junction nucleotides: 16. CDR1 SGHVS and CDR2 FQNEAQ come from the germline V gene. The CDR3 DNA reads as TGTGCCAGCAGCCCAGGACAGGCCGCGAACGAGGGGTACTTC. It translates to CASSPGQAANEGYF.

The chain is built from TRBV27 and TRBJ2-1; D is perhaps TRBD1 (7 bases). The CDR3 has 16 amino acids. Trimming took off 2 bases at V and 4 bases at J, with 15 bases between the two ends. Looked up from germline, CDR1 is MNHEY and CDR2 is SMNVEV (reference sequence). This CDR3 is CASSLPSRGVYNEQFF. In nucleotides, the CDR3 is TGTGCCAGCAGTTTACCTTCCAGGGGGGTATACAATGAGCAGTTCTTC.

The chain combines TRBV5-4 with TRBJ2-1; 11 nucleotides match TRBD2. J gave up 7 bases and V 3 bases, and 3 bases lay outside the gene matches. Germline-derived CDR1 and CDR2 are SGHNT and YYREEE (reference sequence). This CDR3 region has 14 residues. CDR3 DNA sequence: TGTGCCAGCAGCTCCTGGACTAGCGGGAATGAGCAGTTCTTC. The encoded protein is CASSSWTSGNEQFF. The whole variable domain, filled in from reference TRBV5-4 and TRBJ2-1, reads ETGVTQSPTHLIKTRGQQVTLRCSSQSGHNTVSWYQQALGQGPQFIFQYYREEENGRGNFPPRFSGLQFPNYSSELNVNALELDDSALYLCASSSWTSGNEQFFGPGTRLTVL.

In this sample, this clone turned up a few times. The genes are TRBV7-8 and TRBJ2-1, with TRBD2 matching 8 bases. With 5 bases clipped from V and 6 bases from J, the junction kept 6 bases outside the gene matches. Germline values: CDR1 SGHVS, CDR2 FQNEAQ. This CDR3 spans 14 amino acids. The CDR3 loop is CASSPIAGRNEQFF. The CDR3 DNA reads TGTGCCAGCAGCCCTATAGCGGGACGCAATGAGCAGTTCTTC.

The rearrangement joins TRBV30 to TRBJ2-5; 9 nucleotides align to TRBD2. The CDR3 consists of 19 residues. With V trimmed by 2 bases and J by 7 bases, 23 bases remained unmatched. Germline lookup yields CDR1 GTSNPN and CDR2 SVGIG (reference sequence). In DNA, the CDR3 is TGTGCCTGGAGTAAATCTGGTGGAGGAGCGTGGCGGGAGGGAGGGACCCAGTACTTC. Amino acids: CAWSKSGGGAWREGGTQYF.

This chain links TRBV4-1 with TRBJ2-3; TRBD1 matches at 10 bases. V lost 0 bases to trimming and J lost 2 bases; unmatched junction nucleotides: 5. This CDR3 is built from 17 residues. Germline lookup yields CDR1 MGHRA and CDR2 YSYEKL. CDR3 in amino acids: CASSQDRGTGVTDTQYF. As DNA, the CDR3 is TGCGCCAGCAGCCAAGATCGCGGGACAGGGGTCACAGATACGCAGTATTTT.

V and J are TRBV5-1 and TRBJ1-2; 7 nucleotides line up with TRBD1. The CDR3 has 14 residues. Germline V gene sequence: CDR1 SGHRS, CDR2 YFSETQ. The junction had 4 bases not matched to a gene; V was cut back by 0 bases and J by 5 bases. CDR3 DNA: TGCGCCAGCAGCTTGGAGTGGGACAGATATGGCTACACCTTC. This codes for CASSLEWDRYGYTF. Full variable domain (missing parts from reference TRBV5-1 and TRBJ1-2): KAGVTQTPRYLIKTRGQQVTLSCSPISGHRSVSWYQQTPGQGLQFLFEYFSETQRNKGNFPGRFSGRQFSNSRSEMNVSTLELGDSALYLCASSLEWDRYGYTFGSGTRLTVV.

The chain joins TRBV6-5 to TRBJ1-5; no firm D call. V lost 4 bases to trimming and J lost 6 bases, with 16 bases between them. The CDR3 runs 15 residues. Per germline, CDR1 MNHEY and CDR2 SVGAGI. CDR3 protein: CASSSNDGPGQPQHF. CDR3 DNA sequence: TGTGCCAGCAGTTCGAACGACGGCCCCGGTCAGCCCCAGCATTTT.